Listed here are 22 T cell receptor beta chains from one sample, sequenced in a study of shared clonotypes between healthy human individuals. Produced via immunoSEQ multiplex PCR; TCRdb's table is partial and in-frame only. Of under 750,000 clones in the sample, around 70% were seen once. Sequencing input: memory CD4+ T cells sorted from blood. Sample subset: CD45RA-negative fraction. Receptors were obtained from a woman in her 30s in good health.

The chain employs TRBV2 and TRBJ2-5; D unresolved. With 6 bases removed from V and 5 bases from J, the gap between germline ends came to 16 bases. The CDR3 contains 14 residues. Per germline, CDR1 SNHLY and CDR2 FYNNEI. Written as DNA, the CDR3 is TGTGCCAGCAGATCCGGGCTCCCAGCGGAGACCCAGTACTTC. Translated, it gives CASRSGLPAETQYF.

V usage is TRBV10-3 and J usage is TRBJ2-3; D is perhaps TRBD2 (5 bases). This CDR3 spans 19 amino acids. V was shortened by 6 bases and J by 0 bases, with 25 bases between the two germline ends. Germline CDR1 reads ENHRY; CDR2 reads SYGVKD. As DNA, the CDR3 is TGTGCCATCAGGGCCCCCGTTGAGCGGACGATGCTAAGCACAGATACGCAGTATTTT. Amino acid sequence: CAIRAPVERTMLSTDTQYF.

The CDR3 DNA sequence: TGTGCCAGCAGCTTTGTGACTGAAGCTTTCTTT. This sequence encodes CASSFVTEAFF. The V call is TRBV7-9, the J call TRBJ1-1; D remains ambiguous. Per the germline V gene, CDR1 is SEHNR and CDR2 is FQNEAQ (reference sequence). V gave up 3 bases and J gave up 5 bases, with 4 bases separating them. The CDR3 is 11 residues long.

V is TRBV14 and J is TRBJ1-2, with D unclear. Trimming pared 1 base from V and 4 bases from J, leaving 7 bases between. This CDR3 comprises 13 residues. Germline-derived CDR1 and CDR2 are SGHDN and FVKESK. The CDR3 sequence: CASSQGRSYGYTF. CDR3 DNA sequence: TGTGCCAGCAGCCAAGGGAGGAGCTATGGCTACACCTTC.

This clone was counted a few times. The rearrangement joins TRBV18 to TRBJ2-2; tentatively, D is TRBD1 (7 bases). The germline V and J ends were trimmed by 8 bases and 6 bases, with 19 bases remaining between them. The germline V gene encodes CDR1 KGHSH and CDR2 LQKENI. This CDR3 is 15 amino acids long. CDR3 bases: TGTGCCAGCCCACGCCAGGGGGGTGCGGCCGGGGAGCTGTTTTTT. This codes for CASPRQGGAAGELFF.

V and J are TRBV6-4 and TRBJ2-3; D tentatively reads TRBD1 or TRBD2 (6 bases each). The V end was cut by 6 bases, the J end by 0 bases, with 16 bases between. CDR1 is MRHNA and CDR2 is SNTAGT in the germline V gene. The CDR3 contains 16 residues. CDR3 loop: CASSPAGGGSTDTQYF. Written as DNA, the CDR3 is TGTGCCAGCAGCCCGGCCGGAGGGGGTAGCACAGATACGCAGTATTTT.

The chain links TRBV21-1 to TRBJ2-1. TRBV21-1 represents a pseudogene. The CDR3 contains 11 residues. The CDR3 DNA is TGTGCCAGCAGCAAAGGAAAAGGGCAGTTCTTC. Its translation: CASSKGKGQFF.

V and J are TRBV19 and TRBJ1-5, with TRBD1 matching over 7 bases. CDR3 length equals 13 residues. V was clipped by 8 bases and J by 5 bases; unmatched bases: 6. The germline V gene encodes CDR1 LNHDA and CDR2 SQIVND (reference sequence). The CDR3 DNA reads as TGTGCCAGTGCCGGGACAGAGGATCAGCCCCAGCATTTT. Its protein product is CASAGTEDQPQHF.

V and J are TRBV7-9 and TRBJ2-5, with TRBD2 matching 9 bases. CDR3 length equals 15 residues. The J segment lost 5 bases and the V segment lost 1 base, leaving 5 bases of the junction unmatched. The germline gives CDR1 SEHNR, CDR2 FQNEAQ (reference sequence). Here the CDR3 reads CASSLVASGTETQYF. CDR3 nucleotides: TGTGCCAGCAGCTTAGTGGCTAGCGGGACGGAGACCCAGTACTTC. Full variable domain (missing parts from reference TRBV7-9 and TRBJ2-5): DTGVSQNPRHKITKRGQNVTFRCDPISEHNRLYWYRQTLGQGPEFLTYFQNEAQLEKSRLLSDRFSAERPKGSFSTLEIQRTEQGDSAMYLCASSLVASGTETQYFGPGTRLLVL.

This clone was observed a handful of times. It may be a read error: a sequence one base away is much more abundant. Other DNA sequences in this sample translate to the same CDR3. Here the CDR3 reads CASSASGSSYNEQFF. The CDR3 coding sequence is TGTGCCAGCAGCGCTAGCGGGAGCTCCTACAATGAGCAGTTCTTC. This chain joins TRBV9 and TRBJ2-1; TRBD2 aligns across 10 bases. Germline CDR1 reads SGDLS; CDR2 reads YYNGEE. The CDR3 runs 15 residues. V lost 3 bases to trimming and J lost 0 bases; unmatched junction nucleotides: 0. The complete variable domain, with remaining parts taken from reference TRBV9 and TRBJ2-1, reads DSGVTQTPKHLITATGQRVTLRCSPRSGDLSVYWYQQSLDQGLQFLIQYYNGEERAKGNILERFSAQQFPDLHSELNLSSLELGDSALYFCASSASGSSYNEQFFGPGTRLTVL.

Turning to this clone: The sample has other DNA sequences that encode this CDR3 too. The CDR3 protein is CASSSGQGARETQYF. CDR3 DNA sequence: TGTGCCAGCAGCTCGGGTCAGGGGGCGCGGGAGACCCAGTACTTC. The chain joins TRBV5-6 to TRBJ2-5; TRBD1 agrees at 8 bases. J was trimmed by 5 bases and V by 3 bases; bases with no gene match: 9. This CDR3 spans 15 amino acids. Germline V gives CDR1 SGHDT, CDR2 YYEEEE.

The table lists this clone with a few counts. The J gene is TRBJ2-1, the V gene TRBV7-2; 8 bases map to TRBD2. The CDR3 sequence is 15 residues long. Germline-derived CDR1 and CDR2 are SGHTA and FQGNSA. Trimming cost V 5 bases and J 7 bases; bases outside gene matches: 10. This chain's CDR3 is CASSKNSGSGNEQFF. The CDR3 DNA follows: TGTGCCAGCAGCAAAAACAGCGGGAGTGGGAATGAGCAGTTCTTC.

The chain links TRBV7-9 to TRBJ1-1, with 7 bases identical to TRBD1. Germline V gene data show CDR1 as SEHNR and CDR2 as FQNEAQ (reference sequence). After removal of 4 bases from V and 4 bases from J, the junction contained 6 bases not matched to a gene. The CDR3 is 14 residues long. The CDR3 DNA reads TGTGCCAGCAGCTACCACAGGGGTATCACTGAAGCTTTCTTT. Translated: CASSYHRGITEAFF.

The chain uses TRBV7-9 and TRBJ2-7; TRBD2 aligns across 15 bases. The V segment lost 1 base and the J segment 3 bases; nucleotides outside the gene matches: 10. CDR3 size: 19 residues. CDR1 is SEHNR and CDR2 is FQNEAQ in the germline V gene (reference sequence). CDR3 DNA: TGTGCCAGCAGCTTAGTTCACCGGACTAGCGGGAGGGCCGTCTACGAGCAGTACTTC. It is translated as CASSLVHRTSGRAVYEQYF.

CDR3 protein: CSAGTDSGNTIYF. The CDR3 DNA follows: TGCAGCGCCGGGACAGACTCTGGAAACACCATATATTTT. The chain joins TRBV29-1 to TRBJ1-3, with 7 bases fitting TRBD1. CDR1 and CDR2 (germline): SQVTM, ANQGSEA. The CDR3 loop spans 13 amino acids. With V trimmed by 7 bases and J by 0 bases, 3 bases remained unmatched.

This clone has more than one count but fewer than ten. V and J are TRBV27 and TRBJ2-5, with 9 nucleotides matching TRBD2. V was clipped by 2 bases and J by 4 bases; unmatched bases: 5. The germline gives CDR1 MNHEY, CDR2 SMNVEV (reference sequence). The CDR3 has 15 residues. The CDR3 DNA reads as TGTGCCAGCAGTTTAGACGGCGGGAGGGCAGAGACCCAGTACTTC. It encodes CASSLDGGRAETQYF.

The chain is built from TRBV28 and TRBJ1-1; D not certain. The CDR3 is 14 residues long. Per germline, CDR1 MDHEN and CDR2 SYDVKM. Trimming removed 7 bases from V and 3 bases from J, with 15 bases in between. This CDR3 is CASTHPTLYTEAFF. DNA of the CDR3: TGTGCCAGCACCCACCCAACGTTGTACACTGAAGCTTTCTTT.

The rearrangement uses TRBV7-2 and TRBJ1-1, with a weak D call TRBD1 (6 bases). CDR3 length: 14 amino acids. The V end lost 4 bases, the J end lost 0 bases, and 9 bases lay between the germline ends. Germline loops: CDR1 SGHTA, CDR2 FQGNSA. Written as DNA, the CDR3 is TGTGCCAGCAGCTACGGACAGCTGAACACTGAAGCTTTCTTT. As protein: CASSYGQLNTEAFF.

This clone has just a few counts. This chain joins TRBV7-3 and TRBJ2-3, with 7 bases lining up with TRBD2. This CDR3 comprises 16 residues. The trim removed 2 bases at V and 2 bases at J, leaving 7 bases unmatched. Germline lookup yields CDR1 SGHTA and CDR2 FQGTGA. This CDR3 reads CASSLLGAGLTDTQYF. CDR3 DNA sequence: TGTGCCAGCAGCTTACTTGGAGCGGGACTCACAGATACGCAGTATTTT.

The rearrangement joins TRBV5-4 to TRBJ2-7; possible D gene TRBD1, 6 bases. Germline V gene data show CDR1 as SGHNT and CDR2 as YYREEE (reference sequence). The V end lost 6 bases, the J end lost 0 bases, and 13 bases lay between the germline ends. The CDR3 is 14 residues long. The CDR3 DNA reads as TGTGCCAGCACTTGGGGGCCCTTCTCCTACGAGCAGTACTTC. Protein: CASTWGPFSYEQYF.

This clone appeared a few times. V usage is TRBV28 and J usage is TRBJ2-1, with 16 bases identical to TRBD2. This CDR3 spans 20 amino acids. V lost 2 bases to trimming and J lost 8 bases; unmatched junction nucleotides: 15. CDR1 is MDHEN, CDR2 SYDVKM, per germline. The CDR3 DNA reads TGTGCCAGCAGTTTAGTCCAGGGACTAGCGGGAGGGCCAGGTCGAGATGAGCAGTTCTTC. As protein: CASSLVQGLAGGPGRDEQFF.

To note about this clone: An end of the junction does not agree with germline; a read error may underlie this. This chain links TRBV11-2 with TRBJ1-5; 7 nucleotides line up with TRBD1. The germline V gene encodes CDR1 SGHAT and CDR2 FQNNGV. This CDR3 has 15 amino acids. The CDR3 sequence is CASSVGQSSTQPQHF. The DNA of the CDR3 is TGTGCCAGCAGTGTGGGACAGAGTAGCACTCAGCCCCAGCATTTT.